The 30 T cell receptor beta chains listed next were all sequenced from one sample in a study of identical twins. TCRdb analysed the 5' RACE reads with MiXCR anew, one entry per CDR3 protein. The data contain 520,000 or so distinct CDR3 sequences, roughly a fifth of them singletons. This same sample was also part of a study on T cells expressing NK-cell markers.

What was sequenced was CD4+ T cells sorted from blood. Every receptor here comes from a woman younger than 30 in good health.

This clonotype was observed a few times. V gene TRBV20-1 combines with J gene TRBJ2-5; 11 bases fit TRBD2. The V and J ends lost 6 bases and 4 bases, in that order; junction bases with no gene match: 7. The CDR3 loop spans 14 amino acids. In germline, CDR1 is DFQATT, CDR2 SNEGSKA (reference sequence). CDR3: CSAPSLAGGETQYF. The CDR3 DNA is TGCAGTGCCCCCAGCCTAGCGGGAGGAGAGACCCAGTACTTC.

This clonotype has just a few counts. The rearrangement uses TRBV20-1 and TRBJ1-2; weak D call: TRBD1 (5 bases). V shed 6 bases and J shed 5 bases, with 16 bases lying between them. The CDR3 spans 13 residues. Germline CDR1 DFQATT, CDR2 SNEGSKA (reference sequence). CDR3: CSAKKGQEYGYTF. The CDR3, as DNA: TGCAGTGCGAAAAAGGGGCAGGAGTATGGCTACACCTTC.

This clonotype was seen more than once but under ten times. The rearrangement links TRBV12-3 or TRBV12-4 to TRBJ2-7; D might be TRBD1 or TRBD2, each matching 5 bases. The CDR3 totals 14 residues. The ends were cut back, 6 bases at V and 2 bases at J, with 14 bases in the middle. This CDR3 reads CASRYSGTPYEQYF. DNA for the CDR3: TGTGCCAGCAGGTATTCCGGGACCCCCTACGAGCAGTACTTC.

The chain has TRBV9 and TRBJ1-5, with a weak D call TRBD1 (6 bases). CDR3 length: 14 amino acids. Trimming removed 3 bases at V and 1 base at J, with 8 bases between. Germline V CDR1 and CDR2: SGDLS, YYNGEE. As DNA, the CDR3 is TGTGCCAGCAGCGCCCAGGGGAGCAATCAGCCCCAGCATTTT. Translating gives CASSAQGSNQPQHF.

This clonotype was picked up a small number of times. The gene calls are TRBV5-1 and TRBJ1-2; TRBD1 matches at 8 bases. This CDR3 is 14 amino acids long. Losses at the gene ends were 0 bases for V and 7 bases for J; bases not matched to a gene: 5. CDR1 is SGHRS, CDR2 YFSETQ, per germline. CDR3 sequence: CASSLDGTGIGYTF. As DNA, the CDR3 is TGCGCCAGCAGCTTGGATGGGACAGGTATTGGCTACACCTTC.

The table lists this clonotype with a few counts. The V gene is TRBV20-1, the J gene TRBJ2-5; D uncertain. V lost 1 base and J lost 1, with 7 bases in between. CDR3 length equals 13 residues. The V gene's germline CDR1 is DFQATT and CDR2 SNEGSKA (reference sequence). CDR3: CSARVEGQETQYF. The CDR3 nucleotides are TGCAGTGCTAGAGTCGAAGGCCAAGAGACCCAGTACTTC.

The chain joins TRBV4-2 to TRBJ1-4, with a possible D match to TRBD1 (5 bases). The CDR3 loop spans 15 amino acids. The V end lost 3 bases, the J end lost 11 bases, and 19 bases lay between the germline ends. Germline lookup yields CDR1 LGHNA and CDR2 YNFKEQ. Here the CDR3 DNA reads TGTGCCAGCAGCCAGGACACCGGGACGGCAAGCAAACTGTTTTTT. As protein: CASSQDTGTASKLFF.

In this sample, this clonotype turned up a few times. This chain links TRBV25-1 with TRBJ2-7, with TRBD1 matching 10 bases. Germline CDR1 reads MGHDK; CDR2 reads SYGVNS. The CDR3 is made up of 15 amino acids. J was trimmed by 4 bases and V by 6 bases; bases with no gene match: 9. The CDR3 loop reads CASSDDGTGVYEQYF. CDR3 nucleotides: TGTGCCAGCAGCGACGACGGGACAGGGGTATACGAGCAGTACTTC.

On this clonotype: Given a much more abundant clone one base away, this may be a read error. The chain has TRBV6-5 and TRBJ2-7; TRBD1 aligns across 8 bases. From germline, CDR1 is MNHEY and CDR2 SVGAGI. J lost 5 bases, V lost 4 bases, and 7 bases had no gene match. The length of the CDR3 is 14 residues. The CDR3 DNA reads TGTGCCAGCAGTTTATGTGACAGGGGCAACGAGCAGTACTTC. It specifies CASSLCDRGNEQYF.

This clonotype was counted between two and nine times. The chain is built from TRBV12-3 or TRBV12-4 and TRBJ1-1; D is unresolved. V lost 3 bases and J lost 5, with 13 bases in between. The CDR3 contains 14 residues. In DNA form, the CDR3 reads TGTGCCAGCAGTTTCGGCGGCAGCTCGACTGAAGCTTTCTTT. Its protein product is CASSFGGSSTEAFF.

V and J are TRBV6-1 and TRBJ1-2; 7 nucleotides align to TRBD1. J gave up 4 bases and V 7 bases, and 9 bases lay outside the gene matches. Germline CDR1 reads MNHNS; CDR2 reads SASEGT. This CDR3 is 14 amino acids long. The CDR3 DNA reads TGTGCCAGCACCAAAATCCGGGACAGCTATGGCTACACCTTC. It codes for CASTKIRDSYGYTF.

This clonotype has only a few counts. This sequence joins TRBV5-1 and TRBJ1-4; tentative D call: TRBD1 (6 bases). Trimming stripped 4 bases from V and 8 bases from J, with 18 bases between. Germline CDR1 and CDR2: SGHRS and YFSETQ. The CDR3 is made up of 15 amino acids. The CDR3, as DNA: TGCGCCAGCAGCCGGGGGGGCAGGGAAGGCGAAAAACTGTTTTTT. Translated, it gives CASSRGGREGEKLFF.

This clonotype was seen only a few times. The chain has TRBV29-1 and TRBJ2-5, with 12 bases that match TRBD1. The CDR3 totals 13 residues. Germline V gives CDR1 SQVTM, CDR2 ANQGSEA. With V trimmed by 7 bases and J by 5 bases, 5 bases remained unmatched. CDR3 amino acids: CSAGQGAGETQYF. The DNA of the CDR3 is TGCAGCGCGGGACAGGGGGCGGGCGAGACCCAGTACTTC.

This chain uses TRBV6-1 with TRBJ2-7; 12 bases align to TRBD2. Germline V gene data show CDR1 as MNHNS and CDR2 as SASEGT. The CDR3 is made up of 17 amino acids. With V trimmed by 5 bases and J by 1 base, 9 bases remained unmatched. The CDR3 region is CASSRVPGLAGSYEQYF. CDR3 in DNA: TGTGCCAGCAGTCGAGTACCTGGACTAGCGGGATCCTACGAGCAGTACTTC.

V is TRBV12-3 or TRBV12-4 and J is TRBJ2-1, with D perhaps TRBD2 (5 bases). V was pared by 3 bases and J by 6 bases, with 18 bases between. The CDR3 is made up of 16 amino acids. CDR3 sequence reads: CASSFSYLAGGNEQFF. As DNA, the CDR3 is TGTGCCAGCAGTTTTTCCTATTTAGCAGGAGGCAATGAGCAGTTCTTC.

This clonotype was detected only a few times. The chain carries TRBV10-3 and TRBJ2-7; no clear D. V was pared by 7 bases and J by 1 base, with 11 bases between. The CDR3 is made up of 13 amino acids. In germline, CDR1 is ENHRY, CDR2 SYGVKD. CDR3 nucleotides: TGTGCCATCACCCAGGACGGATCCTACGAGCAGTACTTC. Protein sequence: CAITQDGSYEQYF.

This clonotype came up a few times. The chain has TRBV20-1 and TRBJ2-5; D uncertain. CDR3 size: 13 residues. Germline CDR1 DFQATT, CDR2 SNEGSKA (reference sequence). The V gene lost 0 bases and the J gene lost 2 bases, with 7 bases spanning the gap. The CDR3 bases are TGCAGTGCTAGAGATCACAGACAAGAGACCCAGTACTTC. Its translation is CSARDHRQETQYF.

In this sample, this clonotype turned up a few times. CDR3 in amino acids: CASSLPPGLGETQYF. DNA for the CDR3: TGTGCCAGCAGCTTGCCCCCGGGACTAGGAGAGACCCAGTACTTC. The rearrangement joins TRBV5-6 to TRBJ2-5; 8 nucleotides match TRBD2. Germline loops: CDR1 SGHDT, CDR2 YYEEEE. The CDR3 totals 15 residues. V was pared by 1 base and J by 4 bases, with 6 bases of the junction left unmatched. The variable domain in full, completed from reference TRBV5-6 and TRBJ2-5, reads DAGVTQSPTHLIKTRGQQVTLRCSPKSGHDTVSWYQQALGQGPQFIFQYYEEEERQRGNFPDRFSGHQFPNYSSELNVNALLLGDSALYLCASSLPPGLGETQYFGPGTRLLVL.

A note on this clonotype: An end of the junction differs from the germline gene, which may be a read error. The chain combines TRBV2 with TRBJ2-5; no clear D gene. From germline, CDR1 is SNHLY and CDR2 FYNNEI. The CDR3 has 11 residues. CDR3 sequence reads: CASSEGMTQHF. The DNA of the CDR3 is TGTGCCAGCAGTGAAGGGATGACCCAGCACTTC.

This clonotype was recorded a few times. The CDR3 DNA is TGTGCCAGCAGCACCAGAGCCGGACAGGGAACGCTTGGCGGCTACACCTTC. It specifies CASSTRAGQGTLGGYTF. The chain links TRBV5-5 to TRBJ1-2; 8 bases map to TRBD1. Germline-derived CDR1 and CDR2 are SGHKS and YYEKEE (reference sequence). This CDR3 has 17 residues. V trimming: 4 bases; J trimming: 8 bases; junction bases outside the gene matches: 19.

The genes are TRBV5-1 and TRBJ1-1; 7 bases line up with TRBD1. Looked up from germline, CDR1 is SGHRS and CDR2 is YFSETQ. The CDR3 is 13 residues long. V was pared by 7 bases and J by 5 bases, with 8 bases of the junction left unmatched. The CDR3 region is CASRGQEETEAFF. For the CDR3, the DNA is TGCGCCAGCCGTGGACAGGAGGAAACTGAAGCTTTCTTT.

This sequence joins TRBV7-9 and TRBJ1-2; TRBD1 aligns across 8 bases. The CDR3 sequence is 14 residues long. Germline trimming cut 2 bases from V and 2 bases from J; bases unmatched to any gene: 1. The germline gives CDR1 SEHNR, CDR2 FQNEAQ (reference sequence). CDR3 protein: CASSLRQGNYGYTF. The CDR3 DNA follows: TGTGCCAGCAGCTTACGACAGGGGAACTATGGCTACACCTTC. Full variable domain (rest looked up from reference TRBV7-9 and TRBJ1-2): DTGVSQNPRHKITKRGQNVTFRCDPISEHNRLYWYRQTLGQGPEFLTYFQNEAQLEKSRLLSDRFSAERPKGSFSTLEIQRTEQGDSAMYLCASSLRQGNYGYTFGSGTRLTVV.

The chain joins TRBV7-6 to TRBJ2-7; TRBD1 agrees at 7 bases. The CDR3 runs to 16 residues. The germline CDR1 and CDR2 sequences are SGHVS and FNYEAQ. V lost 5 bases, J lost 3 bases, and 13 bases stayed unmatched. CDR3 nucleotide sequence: TGTGCCAGCAGCGAAAGACAGGGTCTCGGCTACTACGAGCAGTACTTC. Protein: CASSERQGLGYYEQYF. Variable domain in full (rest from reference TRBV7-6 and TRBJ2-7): GAGVSQSPRYKVTKRGQDVALRCDPISGHVSLYWYRQALGQGPEFLTYFNYEAQQDKSGLPNDRFSAERPEGSISTLTIQRTEQRDSAMYRCASSERQGLGYYEQYFGPGTRLTVT.

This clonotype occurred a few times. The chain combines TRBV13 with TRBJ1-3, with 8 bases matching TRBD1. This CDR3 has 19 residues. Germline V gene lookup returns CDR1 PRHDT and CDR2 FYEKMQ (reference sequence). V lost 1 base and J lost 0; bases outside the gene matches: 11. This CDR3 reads CASSLASWTGPTSGNTIYF. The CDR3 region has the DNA TGTGCCAGCAGCTTAGCGTCTTGGACAGGGCCTACCTCTGGAAACACCATATATTTT.

For the CDR3, the DNA is TGCAGTGCTGTCCCGGGGACCGAAGCTTTCTTT. It encodes CSAVPGTEAFF. This rearrangement joins TRBV20-1 to TRBJ1-1; maybe TRBD1 (5 bases). Between the trimmed V and J ends, which lost 5 bases and 8 bases, there was a span of 12 bases. Germline values: CDR1 DFQATT, CDR2 SNEGSKA (reference sequence). This CDR3 has 11 amino acids.

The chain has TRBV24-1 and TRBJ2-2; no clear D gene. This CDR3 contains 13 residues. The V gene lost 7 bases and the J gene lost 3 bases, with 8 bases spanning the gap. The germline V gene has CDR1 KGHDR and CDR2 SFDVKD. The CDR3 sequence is CATSAVYTGELFF. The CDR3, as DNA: TGTGCCACCAGCGCCGTATACACCGGGGAGCTGTTTTTT.

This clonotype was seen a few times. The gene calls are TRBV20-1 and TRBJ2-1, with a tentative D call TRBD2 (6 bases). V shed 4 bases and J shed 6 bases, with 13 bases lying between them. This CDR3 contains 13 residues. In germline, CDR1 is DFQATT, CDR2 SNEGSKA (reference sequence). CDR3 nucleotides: TGCAGTGCTATTCTCCAGCGGGCCAATGAGCAGTTCTTC. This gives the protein CSAILQRANEQFF.

The CDR3 region is CASLPNRGSNYGYTF. Here the CDR3 DNA reads TGTGCCAGCCTACCTAACAGGGGGTCTAACTATGGCTACACCTTC. The chain has TRBV7-2 and TRBJ1-2; 8 bases are a match to TRBD1. The CDR3 has 15 residues. Trimming cost V 8 bases and J 0 bases; bases outside gene matches: 8. CDR1 is SGHTA and CDR2 is FQGNSA in the germline V gene.

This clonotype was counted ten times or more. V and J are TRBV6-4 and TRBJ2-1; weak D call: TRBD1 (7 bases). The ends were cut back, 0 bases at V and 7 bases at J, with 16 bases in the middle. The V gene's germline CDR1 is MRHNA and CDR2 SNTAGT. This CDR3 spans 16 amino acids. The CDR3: CASSDSKGAGGNEQFF. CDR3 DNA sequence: TGTGCCAGCAGTGACTCGAAGGGGGCAGGGGGGAATGAGCAGTTCTTC.

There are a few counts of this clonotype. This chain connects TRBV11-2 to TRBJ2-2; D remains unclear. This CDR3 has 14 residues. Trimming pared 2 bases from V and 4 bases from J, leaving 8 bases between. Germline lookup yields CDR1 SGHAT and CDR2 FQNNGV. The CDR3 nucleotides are TGTGCCAGCAGCTTAAACATGGGCACCGGGGAGCTGTTTTTT. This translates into CASSLNMGTGELFF.